This T cell receptor beta chain was recovered during a study of T cell responses to AZD1222 COVID-19 vaccine. Data came from immunoSEQ multiplex PCR; TCRdb stores just in-frame clones and leaves some out. Among approximately 150,000 clones listed, more than 85% were seen once. Findings and caveats of the study: The study identified only 6 or 7 AZD1222 recipients as seropositive at baseline. Regions 160-218 and 743-854 dominated among vaccine-associated CD4 TCRs spanning spike.

The CDR3 loop spans 15 amino acids. Germline V CDR1 and CDR2: SEHNR, FQNEAQ (reference sequence). The ends were cut back, 5 bases at V and 3 bases at J, with 14 bases in the middle. About this clone: Antigen: not known.

The sequences come from peripheral blood, collected 28 days after the second AZD1222 dose. The V and J genes are TRBV7-9 and TRBJ1-3; D is undetermined. This sequence originates from an adult who received the AZD1222 COVID-19 vaccine. Written as DNA, the CDR3 is TGTGCCAGCAGCCACTCCGGGCTAGTTGGAAACACCATATATTTT. Its translation is CASSHSGLVGNTIYF.